This T cell receptor beta chain was recovered during a study of blood T cell repertoires in COVID-19. Looking at the study overall: Acute and convalescent COVID-19 specimens originated in the United States, Italy and Spain. T cells, B-cell-depleted T cells, or PBMCs provided the cDNA or gDNA that served as material.

V shed 1 base and J shed 5 bases, with 15 bases lying between them. Germline V CDR1 and CDR2: MGHDK, SYGVNS. The CDR3 runs 16 residues. Original analysis: It was from reference gene primer amplification that nucleated cell counts were estimated. The assay was immunoSEQ multiplex PCR, and TCRdb's table has in-frame clones only and misses some. D and trimming were read from the DNA, whereas the V and J calls and clone size are those reported in that table. The sample lists 100,000 to 150,000 clones, over 75% occurring once. Material: peripheral blood. This receptor was identified in a man aged 45-65 years with acute or convalescent COVID-19. The chain is built from TRBV25-1 and TRBJ2-4; D is perhaps TRBD2 (6 bases). CDR3 loop: CASSEFGGDGENIQYF. In DNA form, the CDR3 reads TGTGCCAGCAGTGAATTTGGAGGGGACGGGGAAAACATTCAGTACTTC.